Following are 8 T cell receptor beta chains from one sample sequenced in a study of technical replicates of blood from several donors. Clones were read by immunoSEQ multiplex PCR, and TCRdb kept only the in-frame ones, dropping some. This table holds over 75,000 clones, approximately 94% found once. Sequencing was performed on T cells isolated from PBMCs. The receptor source for this set is a human donor in good health.

The J gene is TRBJ2-3, the V gene TRBV10-2; 7 bases line up with TRBD1. V lost 2 bases, J lost 4 bases, and 3 bases stayed unmatched. Germline V gives CDR1 WSHSY, CDR2 SAAADI. The CDR3 has 14 amino acids. The CDR3 coding sequence is TGCGCCAGCAGTGAGAGGGGGCAGGCAGATACGCAGTATTTT. It encodes CASSERGQADTQYF.

The genes are TRBV28 and TRBJ2-7, with TRBD1 matching 7 bases. The CDR3 has 18 amino acids. CDR1 MDHEN and CDR2 SYDVKM come from the germline V gene. The J segment lost 3 bases and the V segment lost 2 bases, leaving 16 bases of the junction unmatched. CDR3 in amino acids: CASSLAHRGLGVHYEQYF. The DNA for the CDR3 is TGTGCCAGCAGTTTAGCACACAGGGGTTTAGGGGTTCACTACGAGCAGTACTTC. The entire variable domain, with the rest obtained from reference TRBV28 and TRBJ2-7, is as follows: DVKVTQSSRYLVKRTGEKVFLECVQDMDHENMFWYRQDPGLGLRLIYFSYDVKMKEKGDIPEGYSVSREKKERFSLILESASTNQTSMYLCASSLAHRGLGVHYEQYFGPGTRLTVT.

The rearrangement uses TRBV6-1 and TRBJ1-1; tentatively, D is TRBD1 (6 bases). There are 15 residues in the CDR3. Germline loops: CDR1 MNHNS, CDR2 SASEGT. The germline V and J ends were trimmed by 0 bases and 0 bases, with 8 bases remaining between them. In DNA form, the CDR3 reads TGTGCCAGCAGTGAAGCGTCAGGGGTGAACACTGAAGCTTTCTTT. It specifies CASSEASGVNTEAFF.

The gene calls are TRBV19 and TRBJ1-1; D is unresolved. The V gene lost 11 bases and the J gene lost 0 bases, with 10 bases spanning the gap. Germline-derived CDR1 and CDR2 are LNHDA and SQIVND (reference sequence). The length of the CDR3 is 12 residues. DNA of the CDR3: TGTGCCTCCTGCGGGCTGAACACTGAAGCTTTCTTT. Amino acid sequence: CASCGLNTEAFF.

The chain has TRBV6-5 and TRBJ2-5; maybe TRBD1 (6 bases). In germline, CDR1 is MNHEY, CDR2 SVGAGI. Trimming left V 6 bases short and J 7 bases short, with 15 bases between. CDR3 length: 13 amino acids. CDR3 coding DNA: TGTGCCAGCAGCCCAACAGGGCTTGGGACCCAGTACTTC. The encoded protein is CASSPTGLGTQYF.

For this clone: Its ends do not fully match the called genes, so a read error is possible. The chain recombines TRBV27 with TRBJ2-1; maybe TRBD1 (6 bases). The germline gives CDR1 MNHEY, CDR2 SMNVEV (reference sequence). The CDR3 covers 10 residues. CDR3 protein: CASGTPELFF. The CDR3 DNA follows: TGTGCCAGCGGGACACCGGAGCTGTTCTTC.

This clone appeared a single time. V usage is TRBV6-5 and J usage is TRBJ2-7; TRBD1 matches at 9 bases. Per germline, CDR1 MNHEY and CDR2 SVGAGI. The CDR3 consists of 13 residues. V shed 6 bases, J shed 3 bases, and the junction held 3 bases outside the gene matches. CDR3 loop: CASRDRGLYEQYF. The CDR3 coding sequence is TGTGCCAGCAGGGACAGGGGCCTCTACGAGCAGTACTTC.

J is TRBJ1-1 and V is TRBV5-1; possibly TRBD1 for D (6 bases). Germline loops: CDR1 SGHRS, CDR2 YFSETQ. The CDR3 loop spans 16 amino acids. V was pared by 4 bases and J by 3 bases, with 19 bases between. This CDR3 reads CASSRKQQTGDTEAFF. Written as DNA, the CDR3 is TGCGCCAGCAGCCGCAAGCAACAGACAGGAGACACTGAAGCTTTCTTT.